The clone carrying this T cell receptor (beta chain) was seen only once. This sample is drawn from a study of blood T cell repertoires in COVID-19. Profiling relied on immunoSEQ multiplex PCR, and the TCRdb table lists in-frame clones only, not all of them. The sample gives about 210,000 clones, under 95% of which show up once; approximately 1.2% is in the top ten. The CDR3 runs to 16 residues. V was pared by 5 bases and J by 2 bases, with 16 bases between. Germline lookup yields CDR1 MNHEY and CDR2 SMNVEV (reference sequence). The source is a man aged 25 to 40 with acute or convalescent COVID-19. Material: peripheral blood. J is TRBJ2-1 and V is TRBV27; TRBD2 is a possible D gene (7 bases). CDR3 amino acids: CASSGRGGIPYNEQFF. The CDR3 bases are TGTGCCAGCAGTGGGAGGGGGGGGATTCCCTACAATGAGCAGTTCTTC.